This T cell receptor (beta chain) was retrieved from a study of T-cell memory formation after mild COVID-19. The germline V gene has CDR1 MNHEY and CDR2 SMNVEV (reference sequence). Trimming took off 4 bases at V and 7 bases at J, with 5 bases between the two ends. The CDR3 is made up of 12 amino acids. Constant-segment-primed 5'RACE gave TCR alpha and TCR beta cDNA libraries with sample barcodes and UMIs. TCRdb re-derived calls from the 5' RACE reads in MiXCR, one entry per CDR3 protein. The data show about 260,000 distinct CDR3 sequences, 15% to 20% seen once. General study findings and limits: Shrinking CD4+ clones resided mostly in CM and EM, and CD8+ ones in EMRA.

Only a few counts were recorded for this clonotype. Antigen specificity is unknown. The source material was PBMCs or a T cell subset sorted from them (not recorded which). The receptor's source is a man aged 18-30 years who had mild COVID-19 (a few samples of this study predate the infection). Cell type and time point are not known. The chain couples TRBV27 to TRBJ1-6; D ambiguous. The CDR3 DNA follows: TGTGCCAGCAGTTATTGGAATTCACCCCTCCACTTT. This gives the protein CASSYWNSPLHF.